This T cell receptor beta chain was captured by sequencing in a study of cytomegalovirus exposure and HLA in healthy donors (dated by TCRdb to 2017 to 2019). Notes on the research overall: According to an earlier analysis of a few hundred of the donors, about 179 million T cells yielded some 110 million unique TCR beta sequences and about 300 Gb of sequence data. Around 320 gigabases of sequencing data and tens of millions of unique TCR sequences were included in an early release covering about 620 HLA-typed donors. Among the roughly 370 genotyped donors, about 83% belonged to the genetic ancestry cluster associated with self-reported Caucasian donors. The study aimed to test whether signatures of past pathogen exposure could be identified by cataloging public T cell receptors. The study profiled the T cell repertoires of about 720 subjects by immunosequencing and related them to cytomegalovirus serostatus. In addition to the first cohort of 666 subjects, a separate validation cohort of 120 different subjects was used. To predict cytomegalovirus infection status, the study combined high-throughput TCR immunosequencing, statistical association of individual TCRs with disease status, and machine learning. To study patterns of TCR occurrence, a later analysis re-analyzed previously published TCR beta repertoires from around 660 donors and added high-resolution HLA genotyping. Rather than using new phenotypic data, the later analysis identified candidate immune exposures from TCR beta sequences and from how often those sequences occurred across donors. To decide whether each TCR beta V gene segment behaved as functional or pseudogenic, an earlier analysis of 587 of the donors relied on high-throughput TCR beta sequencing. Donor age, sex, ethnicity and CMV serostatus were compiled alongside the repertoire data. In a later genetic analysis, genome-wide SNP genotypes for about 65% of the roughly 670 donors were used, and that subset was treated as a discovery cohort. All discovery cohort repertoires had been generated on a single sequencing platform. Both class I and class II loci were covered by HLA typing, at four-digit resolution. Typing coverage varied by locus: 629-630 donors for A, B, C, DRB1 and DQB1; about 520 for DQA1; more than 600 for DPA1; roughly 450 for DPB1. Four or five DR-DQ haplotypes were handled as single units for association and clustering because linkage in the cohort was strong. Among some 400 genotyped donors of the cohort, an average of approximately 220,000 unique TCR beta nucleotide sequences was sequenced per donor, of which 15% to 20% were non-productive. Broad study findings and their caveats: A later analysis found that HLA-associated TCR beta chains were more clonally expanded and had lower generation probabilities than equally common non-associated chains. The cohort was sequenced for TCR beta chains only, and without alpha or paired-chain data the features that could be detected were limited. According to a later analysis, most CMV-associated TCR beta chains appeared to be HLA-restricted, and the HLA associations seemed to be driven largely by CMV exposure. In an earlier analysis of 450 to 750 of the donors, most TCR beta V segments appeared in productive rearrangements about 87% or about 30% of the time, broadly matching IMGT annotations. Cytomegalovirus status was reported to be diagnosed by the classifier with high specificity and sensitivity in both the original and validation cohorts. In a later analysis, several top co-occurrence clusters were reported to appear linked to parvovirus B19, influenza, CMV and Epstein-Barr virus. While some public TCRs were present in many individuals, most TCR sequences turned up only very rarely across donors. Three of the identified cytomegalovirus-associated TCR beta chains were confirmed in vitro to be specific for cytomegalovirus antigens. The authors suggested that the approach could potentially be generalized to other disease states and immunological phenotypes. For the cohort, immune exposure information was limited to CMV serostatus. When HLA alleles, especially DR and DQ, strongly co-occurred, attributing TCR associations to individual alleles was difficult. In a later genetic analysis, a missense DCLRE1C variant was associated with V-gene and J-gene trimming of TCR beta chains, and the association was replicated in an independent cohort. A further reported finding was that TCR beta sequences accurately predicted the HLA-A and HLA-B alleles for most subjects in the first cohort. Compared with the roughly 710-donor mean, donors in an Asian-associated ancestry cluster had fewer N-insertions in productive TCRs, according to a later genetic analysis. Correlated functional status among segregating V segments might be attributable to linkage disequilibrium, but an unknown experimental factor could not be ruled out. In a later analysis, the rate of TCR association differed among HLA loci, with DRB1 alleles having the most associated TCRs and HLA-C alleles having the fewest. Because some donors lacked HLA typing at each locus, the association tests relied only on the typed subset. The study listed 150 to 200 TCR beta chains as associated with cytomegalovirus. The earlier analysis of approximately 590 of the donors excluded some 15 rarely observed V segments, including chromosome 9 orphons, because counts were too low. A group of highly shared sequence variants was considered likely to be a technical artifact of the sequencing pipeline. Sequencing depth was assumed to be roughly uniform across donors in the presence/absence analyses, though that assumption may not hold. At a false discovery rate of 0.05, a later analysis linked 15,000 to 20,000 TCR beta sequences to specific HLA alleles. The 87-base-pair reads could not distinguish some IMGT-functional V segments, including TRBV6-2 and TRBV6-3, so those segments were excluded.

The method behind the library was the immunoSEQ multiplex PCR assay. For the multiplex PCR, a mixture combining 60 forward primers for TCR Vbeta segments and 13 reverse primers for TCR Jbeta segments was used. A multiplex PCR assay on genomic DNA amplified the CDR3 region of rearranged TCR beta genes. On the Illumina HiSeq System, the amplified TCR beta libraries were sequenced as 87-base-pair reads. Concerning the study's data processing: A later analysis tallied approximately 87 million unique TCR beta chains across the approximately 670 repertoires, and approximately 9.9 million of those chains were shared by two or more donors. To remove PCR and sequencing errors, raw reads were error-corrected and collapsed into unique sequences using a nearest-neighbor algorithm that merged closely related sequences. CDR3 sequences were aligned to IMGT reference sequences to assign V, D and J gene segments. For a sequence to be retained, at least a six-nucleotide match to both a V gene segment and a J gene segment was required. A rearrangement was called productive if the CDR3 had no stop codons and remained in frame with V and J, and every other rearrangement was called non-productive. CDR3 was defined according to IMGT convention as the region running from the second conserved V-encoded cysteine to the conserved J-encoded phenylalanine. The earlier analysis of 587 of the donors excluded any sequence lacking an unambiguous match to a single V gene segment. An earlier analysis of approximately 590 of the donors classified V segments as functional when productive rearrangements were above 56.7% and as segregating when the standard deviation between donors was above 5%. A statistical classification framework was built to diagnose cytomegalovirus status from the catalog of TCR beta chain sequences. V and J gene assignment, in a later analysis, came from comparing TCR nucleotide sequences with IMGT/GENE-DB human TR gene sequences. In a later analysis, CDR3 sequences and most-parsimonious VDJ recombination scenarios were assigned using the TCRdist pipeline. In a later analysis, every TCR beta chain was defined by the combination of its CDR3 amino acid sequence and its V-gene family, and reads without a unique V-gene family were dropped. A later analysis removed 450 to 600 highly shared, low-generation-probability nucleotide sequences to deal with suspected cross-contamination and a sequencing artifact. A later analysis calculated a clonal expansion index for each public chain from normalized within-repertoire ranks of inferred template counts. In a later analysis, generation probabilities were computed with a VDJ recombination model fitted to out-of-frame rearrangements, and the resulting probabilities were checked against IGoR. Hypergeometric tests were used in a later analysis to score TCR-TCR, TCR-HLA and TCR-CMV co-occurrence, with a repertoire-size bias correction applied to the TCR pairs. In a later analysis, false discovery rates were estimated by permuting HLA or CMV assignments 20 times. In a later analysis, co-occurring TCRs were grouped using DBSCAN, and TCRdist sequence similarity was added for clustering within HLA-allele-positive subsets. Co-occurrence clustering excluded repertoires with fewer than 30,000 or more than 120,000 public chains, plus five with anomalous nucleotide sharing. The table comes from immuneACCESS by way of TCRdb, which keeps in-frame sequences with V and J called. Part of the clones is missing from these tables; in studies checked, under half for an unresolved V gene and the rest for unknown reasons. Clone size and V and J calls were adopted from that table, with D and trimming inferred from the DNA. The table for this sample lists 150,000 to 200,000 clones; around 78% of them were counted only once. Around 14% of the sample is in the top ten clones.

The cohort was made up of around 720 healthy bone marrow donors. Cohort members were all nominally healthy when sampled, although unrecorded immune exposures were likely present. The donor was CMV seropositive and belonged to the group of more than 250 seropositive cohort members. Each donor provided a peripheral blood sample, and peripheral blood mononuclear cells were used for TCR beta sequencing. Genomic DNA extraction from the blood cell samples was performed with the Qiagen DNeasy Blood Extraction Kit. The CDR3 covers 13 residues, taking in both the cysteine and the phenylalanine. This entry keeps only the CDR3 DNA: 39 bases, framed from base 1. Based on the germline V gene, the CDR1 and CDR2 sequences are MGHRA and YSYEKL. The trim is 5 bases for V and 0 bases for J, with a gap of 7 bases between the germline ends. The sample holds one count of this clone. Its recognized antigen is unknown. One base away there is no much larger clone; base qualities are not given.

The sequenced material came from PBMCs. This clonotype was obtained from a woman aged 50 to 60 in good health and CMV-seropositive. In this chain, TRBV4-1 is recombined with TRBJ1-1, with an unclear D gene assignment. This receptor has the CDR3 CASSYYMNTEAFF. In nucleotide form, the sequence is TGCGCCAGCAGCTATTATATGAACACTGAAGCTTTCTTT.